This record covers a single T cell receptor (beta chain). The antigen remains undetermined. PCR amplification relied on 60 Vbeta primers (plus 13 Jbeta primers). Assay: immunoSEQ multiplex PCR; the TCRdb copy retains only in-frame clones and omits some. The sample shows some 120,000 clones, roughly 80% of them seen only once. This specimen belongs to a study of cytomegalovirus exposure and HLA in healthy donors. Overall study results and limits: Excluded: some indistinguishable V segments such as TRBV6-2 and TRBV6-3. The authors later found TCR association rates varying by HLA locus, with DRB1 most and HLA-C fewest. A missense variant in DCLRE1C was later tied to TCR beta V- and J-gene trimming. Sequences of the TCR beta chain were said to predict the HLA-A and HLA-B alleles of most subjects accurately.

CDR1 MNHNY and CDR2 SVGAGI come from the germline V gene (reference sequence). CDR3 length: 15 amino acids. V was pared by 0 bases and J by 7 bases, with 5 bases of the junction left unmatched. The chain links TRBV6-6 to TRBJ2-7, with 11 bases lining up with TRBD1. Source material: PBMCs. This TCR was recovered from a man over 45 in good health and CMV-seronegative. The CDR3 region has the DNA TGTGCCAGCAGTTACTCTCGGACAGGGGGCCGAGAGCAGTACTTC. Its protein is CASSYSRTGGREQYF.